This entry lists 2 T cell receptor beta chains sequenced from one sample in a study of blood T cell repertoires in COVID-19. Clones were sequenced by immunoSEQ multiplex PCR, and TCRdb holds only the in-frame ones, with some missing. The profile shows some 98,000 clones, over 70% of them singletons. The specimen was peripheral blood. Source of these receptors: a human donor in a cohort sampled during active COVID-19.

The chain combines TRBV18 with TRBJ2-3; no firm D call. Trimming cost V 6 bases and J 6 bases, with 19 bases left between them. Germline assignment: CDR1 KGHSH and CDR2 LQKENI. CDR3 length equals 15 residues. The CDR3 DNA reads TGTGCCAGCTCCCCCCTCCCTCCACCCGGGGATACGCAGTATTTT. As protein: CASSPLPPPGDTQYF.

There are a few counts of this clone. The chain employs TRBV28 and TRBJ2-7, with 7 bases aligning to TRBD1. V shed 6 bases, J shed 2 bases, and the junction held 4 bases outside the gene matches. This CDR3 comprises 13 residues. The germline gives CDR1 MDHEN, CDR2 SYDVKM. Here the CDR3 reads CASRTGRTYEQYF. The DNA for the CDR3 is TGTGCCAGCAGGACAGGGCGAACCTACGAGCAGTACTTC. Using reference TRBV28 and TRBJ2-7 for the parts outside the CDR3, the full variable domain is DVKVTQSSRYLVKRTGEKVFLECVQDMDHENMFWYRQDPGLGLRLIYFSYDVKMKEKGDIPEGYSVSREKKERFSLILESASTNQTSMYLCASRTGRTYEQYFGPGTRLTVT.